This T cell receptor beta chain was retrieved from a study of blood T cell repertoires in COVID-19. TCRdb keeps only in-frame clones here, not all; method: immunoSEQ multiplex PCR. The sample has about 220,000 clones, around 89% seen once. V was clipped by 1 base and J by 3 bases, with 15 bases between them. The CDR3 loop spans 16 amino acids. Germline CDR1 and CDR2: MGHRA and YSYEKL. What was sequenced was PBMCs or T cells enriched from blood (not recorded which). The receptor's source is a man younger than 45 who had been exposed to COVID-19. J is TRBJ1-2 and V is TRBV4-1, with no clear D. CDR3 residues: CASSQGGGNLYYGYTF. In DNA form, the CDR3 reads TGCGCCAGCAGCCAAGGGGGAGGGAATCTTTACTATGGCTACACCTTC.